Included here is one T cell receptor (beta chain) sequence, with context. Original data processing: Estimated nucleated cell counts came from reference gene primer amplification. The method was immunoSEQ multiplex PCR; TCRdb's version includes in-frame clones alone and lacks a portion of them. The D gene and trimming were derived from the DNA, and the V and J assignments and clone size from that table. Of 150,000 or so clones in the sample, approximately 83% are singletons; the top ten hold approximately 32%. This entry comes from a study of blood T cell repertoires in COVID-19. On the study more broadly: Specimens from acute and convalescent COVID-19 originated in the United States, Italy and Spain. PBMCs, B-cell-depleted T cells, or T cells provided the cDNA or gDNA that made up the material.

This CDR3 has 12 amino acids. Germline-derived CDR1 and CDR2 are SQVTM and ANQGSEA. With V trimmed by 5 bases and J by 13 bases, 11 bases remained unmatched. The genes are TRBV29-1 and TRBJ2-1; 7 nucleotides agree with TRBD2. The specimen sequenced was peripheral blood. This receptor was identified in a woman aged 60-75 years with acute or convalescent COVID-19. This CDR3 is CSVHLSGGKQFF. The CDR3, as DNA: TGCAGCGTTCACCTCTCGGGGGGAAAACAGTTCTTC.